The 27 T cell receptor beta chains listed next were all sequenced from one sample in a study of naive and memory T cell subsets. Two oligonucleotides, mixed equimolar, formed the beta constant-region primer covering TRBC1 and TRBC2. TCRdb used MiXCR to reprocess the UMI-ligation and nested PCR reads, holding one entry per CDR3 protein. This sample carries 120,000 to 150,000 distinct CDR3 sequences, more than 15% of them seen once, and the ten largest clones take 0.14% to 0.15%. Sample: naive CD4+ T cells from blood. The receptors come from a human donor in good health.

V is TRBV7-6 and J is TRBJ2-2; 10 bases are a match to TRBD2. CDR3 length: 17 amino acids. J gave up 7 bases and V 5 bases, and 13 bases lay outside the gene matches. CDR1 is SGHVS and CDR2 is FNYEAQ in the germline V gene. The CDR3 sequence: CASSLPPGTSDFGELFF. The CDR3, as DNA: TGTGCCAGCAGCCTCCCCCCAGGGACTAGCGATTTCGGGGAGCTGTTTTTT. The entire variable domain, with the rest obtained from reference TRBV7-6 and TRBJ2-2, is as follows: GAGVSQSPRYKVTKRGQDVALRCDPISGHVSLYWYRQALGQGPEFLTYFNYEAQQDKSGLPNDRFSAERPEGSISTLTIQRTEQRDSAMYRCASSLPPGTSDFGELFFGEGSRLTVL.

This chain connects TRBV10-3 to TRBJ2-1, with TRBD2 identical over 7 bases. This CDR3 contains 10 residues. Germline-derived CDR1 and CDR2 are ENHRY and SYGVKD. The CDR3 DNA follows: TGTGCAACCGGGGAGGGCGAGCAGTTCTTC. As protein: CATGEGEQFF.

The V gene is TRBV6-2 or TRBV6-3, the J gene TRBJ2-5, with D tentatively TRBD1 (5 bases). V gave up 6 bases and J gave up 0 bases, with 14 bases separating them. The CDR3 extends over 15 amino acids. Germline V lookup: CDR1 MNHEY, CDR2 SVGEGT. The CDR3 sequence is CASRPPDSHQETQYF. The CDR3 DNA follows: TGTGCCAGCAGACCCCCCGACAGCCACCAAGAGACCCAGTACTTC.

This clonotype was seen a single time. V and J are TRBV28 and TRBJ1-3; D ambiguous. This CDR3 comprises 18 residues. V dropped 7 bases and J dropped 3 bases, with 25 bases sitting between them. Looked up from germline, CDR1 is MDHEN and CDR2 is SYDVKM. DNA of the CDR3: TGTGCCAGCACCAAAGGTCCCATCCAACCCGGGCTTGGAAACACCATATATTTT. Translation gives CASTKGPIQPGLGNTIYF.

This clonotype was observed a handful of times. The chain uses TRBV14 and TRBJ1-1; D is unresolved. The ends were cut back, 2 bases at V and 0 bases at J, with 4 bases in the middle. Germline loops: CDR1 SGHDN, CDR2 FVKESK. This CDR3 comprises 13 residues. In DNA form, the CDR3 reads TGTGCCAGCAGCCAACAGGTGAACACTGAAGCTTTCTTT. The encoded protein is CASSQQVNTEAFF.

V usage is TRBV6-2 or TRBV6-3 and J usage is TRBJ2-2; no definite D call. In germline, CDR1 is MNHEY, CDR2 SVGEGT. V was shortened by 4 bases and J by 1 base, with 7 bases between the two germline ends. This CDR3 comprises 14 residues. The CDR3 here is CASSLMGNTGELFF. DNA of the CDR3: TGTGCCAGCAGTTTGATGGGGAACACCGGGGAGCTGTTTTTT.

V gene TRBV28 combines with J gene TRBJ2-7, with TRBD1 matching over 9 bases. The germline CDR1 and CDR2 sequences are MDHEN and SYDVKM. J gave up 7 bases and V 2 bases, and 9 bases lay outside the gene matches. CDR3 length: 15 residues. In DNA form, the CDR3 reads TGTGCCAGCAGTTTAACAGGGGGCCCAATGAAAGAGCAGTACTTC. Encoded protein: CASSLTGGPMKEQYF.

This clonotype showed up many times. The genes are TRBV4-3 and TRBJ2-1, with D uncertain. Germline values: CDR1 LGHNA, CDR2 YSLEER. The V gene lost 0 bases and the J gene lost 4 bases, with 7 bases spanning the gap. This CDR3 region has 14 residues. In DNA form, the CDR3 reads TGCGCCAGCAGCCAAGAACTCTCTTACAATGAGCAGTTCTTC. Translation: CASSQELSYNEQFF.

V gene TRBV24-1 combines with J gene TRBJ2-1; 8 bases fit TRBD2. V gave up 5 bases and J gave up 3 bases; unmatched junction bases: 5. There are 15 residues in the CDR3. CDR1 KGHDR and CDR2 SFDVKD come from the germline V gene. CDR3 sequence reads: CATSVGLAGYNEQFF. As DNA, the CDR3 is TGTGCCACCAGTGTTGGGCTAGCGGGCTACAATGAGCAGTTCTTC.

This clonotype has more than one count but fewer than ten. Written as DNA, the CDR3 is TGTGCCAGCACTCGGCCGGGGGGCAGCTACGAGCAGTACTTC. Translating gives CASTRPGGSYEQYF. The V and J genes are TRBV6-2 or TRBV6-3 and TRBJ2-7; tentatively, D is TRBD2 (7 bases). Germline CDR1 is MNHEY and CDR2 is SVGEGT. V dropped 7 bases and J dropped 3 bases, with 16 bases sitting between them. The CDR3 has 14 residues.

J is TRBJ1-1 and V is TRBV6-6; D unclear. Per the germline V gene, CDR1 is MNHNY and CDR2 is SVGAGI (reference sequence). Trimming stripped 6 bases from V and 7 bases from J, with 9 bases between. CDR3 length equals 11 residues. The DNA of the CDR3 is TGTGCCAGCAGGCTCGACGGTGAAGCTTTCTTT. It translates to CASRLDGEAFF.

This clonotype was found a few times. The rearrangement joins TRBV4-1 to TRBJ2-1; TRBD2 agrees at 13 bases. Germline V gene sequence: CDR1 MGHRA, CDR2 YSYEKL. V was clipped by 3 bases and J by 6 bases; unmatched bases: 14. The CDR3 length is 19 residues. The CDR3 here is CASSQTHPGLAGPFNEQFF. In nucleotides, the CDR3 is TGCGCCAGCAGCCAGACTCATCCGGGACTAGCGGGACCCTTCAATGAGCAGTTCTTC.

This clonotype was found a few times. V gene TRBV14 combines with J gene TRBJ2-6; the D gene could be TRBD1 or TRBD2 (5 bases each). Germline CDR1 and CDR2: SGHDN and FVKESK. The CDR3 has 19 residues. V dropped 3 bases and J dropped 1 base, with 19 bases sitting between them. This CDR3 reads CASSHRYPGHWSGANVLTF. The CDR3 DNA reads as TGTGCCAGCAGCCACCGATATCCGGGGCATTGGTCTGGGGCCAACGTCCTGACTTTC. Full variable domain (outside the CDR3, taken from reference TRBV14 and TRBJ2-6): EAGVTQFPSHSVIEKGQTVTLRCDPISGHDNLYWYRRVMGKEIKFLLHFVKESKQDESGMPNNRFLAERTGGTYSTLKVQPAELEDSGVYFCASSHRYPGHWSGANVLTFGAGSRLTVL.

The rearrangement links TRBV7-8 to TRBJ1-5, with a weak D call TRBD1 (6 bases). The CDR3 has 14 residues. From germline, CDR1 is SGHVS and CDR2 FQNEAQ. V was pared by 3 bases and J by 3 bases, with 9 bases between. The CDR3 reads CASSFGQYNQPQHF. The CDR3 DNA follows: TGTGCCAGCAGCTTTGGACAGTACAATCAGCCCCAGCATTTT.

This clonotype was recorded a few times. The chain's CDR3 is CASSRLTGLRQETQYF. Written as DNA, the CDR3 is TGTGCCAGCAGTCGCCTTACAGGGTTACGGCAAGAGACCCAGTACTTC. The chain combines TRBV28 with TRBJ2-5, with D possibly TRBD1 on 6 matching bases. Germline V gene sequence: CDR1 MDHEN, CDR2 SYDVKM. Trimming left V 5 bases short and J 2 bases short, with 18 bases between. This CDR3 has 16 residues.

This clonotype was seen only a few times. The DNA of the CDR3 is TGTGCCAGCAGCGTAGCTGGATTAGCGGGGGAACGGACCCAGTACTTC. Protein: CASSVAGLAGERTQYF. The chain has TRBV9 and TRBJ2-5, with 9 positions matching TRBD2. This CDR3 is 16 amino acids long. The V segment lost 0 bases and the J segment 7 bases; nucleotides outside the gene matches: 10. CDR1 and CDR2 (germline): SGDLS, YYNGEE.

V and J are TRBV20-1 and TRBJ1-5; D not resolved. Germline CDR1 DFQATT, CDR2 SNEGSKA (reference sequence). The CDR3 totals 12 residues. The V gene lost 5 bases and the J gene lost 3 bases, with 8 bases spanning the gap. The CDR3 nucleotides read TGCAGTGCTGGAAGGACCAATCAGCCCCAGCATTTT. This sequence encodes CSAGRTNQPQHF.

V and J are TRBV27 and TRBJ2-4; D unresolved. The V gene lost 1 base and the J gene lost 0 bases, with 7 bases spanning the gap. There are 15 residues in the CDR3. Per germline, CDR1 MNHEY and CDR2 SMNVEV (reference sequence). The chain's CDR3 is CASSLYPVAKNIQYF. As DNA, the CDR3 is TGTGCCAGCAGTTTATACCCAGTAGCCAAAAACATTCAGTACTTC.

This clonotype was seen a handful of times. The rearrangement uses TRBV12-5 and TRBJ1-4; tentatively, D is TRBD1 (5 bases). The germline V gene encodes CDR1 LGHNT and CDR2 FRNRAP. This CDR3 is 14 amino acids long. Trimming took off 6 bases at V and 3 bases at J, with 11 bases between the two ends. CDR3 in DNA: TGTGCTAGTGGCCGGGGGTTGTCTAATGAAAAACTGTTTTTT. This encodes CASGRGLSNEKLFF.

The rearrangement joins TRBV20-1 to TRBJ1-4; TRBD1 aligns across 9 bases. The CDR3 runs to 15 residues. V shed 4 bases, J shed 0 bases, and the junction held 3 bases outside the gene matches. Per germline, CDR1 DFQATT and CDR2 SNEGSKA (reference sequence). CDR3 nucleotide sequence: TGCAGTGCTACAAGACAGGGGGCAACTAATGAAAAACTGTTTTTT. This codes for CSATRQGATNEKLFF.

This chain uses TRBV5-1 with TRBJ1-1; D is ambiguous. CDR3 length: 11 residues. The germline CDR1 and CDR2 sequences are SGHRS and YFSETQ. Trimming took off 0 bases at V and 8 bases at J, with 5 bases between the two ends. CDR3 nucleotides: TGCGCCAGCAGCTTGGAGGGAGAAGCTTTCTTT. Residues: CASSLEGEAFF.

V is TRBV30 and J is TRBJ2-7; 11 positions match TRBD1. This CDR3 has 16 residues. CDR1 and CDR2 from the germline V gene are GTSNPN and SVGIG (reference sequence). J lost 5 bases, V lost 5 bases, and 14 bases had no gene match. The CDR3 coding sequence is TGTGCCTGGCGGCCAATGGGCCGGACAGGGGGCGACGAGCAGTACTTC. Its translation: CAWRPMGRTGGDEQYF. Based on the CDR3 plus reference TRBV30 and TRBJ2-7, the full variable domain is SQTIHQWPATLVQPVGSPLSLECTVEGTSNPNLYWYRQAAGRGLQLLFYSVGIGQISSEVPQNLSASRPQDRQFILSSKKLLLSDSGFYLCAWRPMGRTGGDEQYFGPGTRLTVT.

The chain carries TRBV20-1 and TRBJ2-3, with TRBD2 matching over 10 bases. This CDR3 is built from 15 residues. Germline values: CDR1 DFQATT, CDR2 SNEGSKA (reference sequence). V was clipped by 5 bases and J by 4 bases; unmatched bases: 9. The CDR3 spells CSAQASGSVSDTQYF. DNA of the CDR3: TGCAGTGCTCAGGCTAGCGGGAGCGTGTCAGATACGCAGTATTTT.

The J gene is TRBJ2-3, the V gene TRBV11-2, with 12 bases fitting TRBD2. This CDR3 spans 19 amino acids. Germline CDR1 and CDR2: SGHAT and FQNNGV. Trimming at V came to 5 bases and at J to 2 bases, leaving 14 bases not matched to a gene. The CDR3 here is CASSPLAGGPKNPTDTQYF. CDR3 nucleotide sequence: TGTGCCAGCAGCCCCCTAGCGGGAGGGCCGAAAAACCCCACAGATACGCAGTATTTT.

In this sample, this clonotype turned up a few times. This chain connects TRBV6-6 to TRBJ1-2; a weak D match, TRBD1 (5 bases). Germline V gene sequence: CDR1 MNHNY, CDR2 SVGAGI (reference sequence). CDR3 size: 14 residues. V shed 10 bases and J shed 7 bases, with 22 bases lying between them. The DNA for the CDR3 is TGTGCCATCACATCCCGCGGAGGGGAGGGTGGCTACACCTTC. It codes for CAITSRGGEGGYTF.

In this sample, this clonotype turned up many times. The rearrangement joins TRBV20-1 to TRBJ2-1; tentative D call: TRBD1 (6 bases). The CDR3 consists of 13 residues. Germline V lookup: CDR1 DFQATT, CDR2 SNEGSKA (reference sequence). V was clipped by 0 bases and J by 5 bases, with 8 bases between them. CDR3 bases: TGCAGTGCTAGAGAGACAGGACACAATGAGCAGTTCTTC. Encoded protein: CSARETGHNEQFF.

This clonotype was recorded a few times. The chain combines TRBV5-1 with TRBJ2-3; TRBD2 matches at 7 bases. The V and J ends lost 1 base and 6 bases, in that order; junction bases with no gene match: 8. The CDR3 has 15 residues. Germline V lookup: CDR1 SGHRS, CDR2 YFSETQ. The CDR3 DNA reads as TGCGCCAGCAGCTTGTGGGAGGGAGGTATGGATACGCAGTATTTT. The encoded protein is CASSLWEGGMDTQYF.